These T cell receptor beta chains were read from a single sample in a study of pediatric ulcerative colitis. Using immunoSEQ multiplex PCR, the repertoire was profiled, and TCRdb retains in-frame clones only, with some absent. There are more than 50,000 clones in the sample; 70% to 85% occur only once, and around 5.2% lies in the top ten. Source material: blood. All receptors come from a boy under 18 with moderate ulcerative colitis. Both conserved end residues are part of each CDR3. Fields, in order: J gene, clone size, D gene, V gene, CDR3 DNA, CDR3 protein. D genes are given only for firm matches. The listing skips clone size in some rows; elsewhere it reads once, few, many or a size class.

j_call: TRBJ1-6
clone_size: NA
d_call: NA
v_call: TRBV10-1
cdr3_nt: TGCGCCAGCAGCGTTGGGGCGAATTCACCCCTCCACTTT
cdr3_aa: CASSVGANSPLHF

j_call: TRBJ2-1
clone_size: NA
d_call: TRBD2
v_call: TRBV5-4
cdr3_nt: TGTGCCAGCCGAAAGCGGGGAGACTACAATGAGCAGTTCTTC
cdr3_aa: CASRKRGDYNEQFF

j_call: TRBJ2-7
clone_size: NA
d_call: NA
v_call: TRBV2
cdr3_nt: TGTGCCAGCAAAGAGGACAACCACTACGAGCAGTACTTC
cdr3_aa: CASKEDNHYEQYF

j_call: TRBJ1-2
clone_size: NA
d_call: NA
v_call: TRBV7-3
cdr3_nt: TGTGCCAGCAGCTCAAAAGACAGCGCTAACTATGGCTACACCTTC
cdr3_aa: CASSSKDSANYGYTF

j_call: TRBJ1-1
clone_size: few
d_call: NA
v_call: TRBV10-1
cdr3_nt: TGCGCCAGCGCGCAGGCCAGGGGAAGCACTGAAGCTTTCTTT
cdr3_aa: CASAQARGSTEAFF

j_call: TRBJ1-1
clone_size: NA
d_call: TRBD1
v_call: TRBV9
cdr3_nt: TGTGCCAGCAGCGTAGGGCTAGGACAGGGTCTGACTGAAGCTTTCTTT
cdr3_aa: CASSVGLGQGLTEAFF

j_call: TRBJ2-2
clone_size: NA
d_call: NA
v_call: TRBV25-1
cdr3_nt: TGTGCCAGCAGTGAATACGCGCGGACGGACACCGGGGAGCTGTTTTTT
cdr3_aa: CASSEYARTDTGELFF

j_call: TRBJ2-7
clone_size: NA
d_call: TRBD2
v_call: TRBV19
cdr3_nt: TGTGCCAGTAGAAGGACTAGCGGCACCTACGAGCAGTACTTC
cdr3_aa: CASRRTSGTYEQYF

j_call: TRBJ2-2
clone_size: NA
d_call: TRBD1
v_call: TRBV4-2
cdr3_nt: TGTGCCAGCAGCCAGGGGACAGGGTTGGCCACCGGGGAGCTGTTTTTT
cdr3_aa: CASSQGTGLATGELFF

j_call: TRBJ2-3
clone_size: NA
d_call: NA
v_call: TRBV7-9
cdr3_nt: TGTGCCAGCAGTCTTCTGAGCGTCGGCACAGATACGCAGTATTTT
cdr3_aa: CASSLLSVGTDTQYF

j_call: TRBJ1-1
clone_size: NA
d_call: NA
v_call: TRBV10-2
cdr3_nt: TGCGCCAGCAGTTTGGCCCCCCCGAACACTGAAGCTTTCTTT
cdr3_aa: CASSLAPPNTEAFF

j_call: TRBJ2-7
clone_size: NA
d_call: NA
v_call: TRBV7-6
cdr3_nt: TGTGCCAGCAGCTTAGCGGGTGCAGGAACCTACGAGCAGTACTTC
cdr3_aa: CASSLAGAGTYEQYF

j_call: TRBJ2-7
clone_size: NA
d_call: NA
v_call: TRBV6-1
cdr3_nt: TGTGCCAGCAGTGAATGGGCGGAACCCTACGAGCAGTACTTC
cdr3_aa: CASSEWAEPYEQYF

j_call: TRBJ2-7
clone_size: NA
d_call: NA
v_call: TRBV6-1
cdr3_nt: TGTGCCAGCAGGCGGGACTCGGTGTACGAGCAGTACTTC
cdr3_aa: CASRRDSVYEQYF

j_call: TRBJ2-6
clone_size: once
d_call: TRBD1
v_call: TRBV7-6
cdr3_nt: TGTGCCAGCAGCCAGAGACAGGGGGCAAGTGGGGCCAACGTCCTGACTTTC
cdr3_aa: CASSQRQGASGANVLTF

j_call: TRBJ2-7
clone_size: NA
d_call: TRBD1
v_call: TRBV30
cdr3_nt: TGTGCCTGGAGTGTGGACAGGGGGATGCGCGAGCAGTACTTC
cdr3_aa: CAWSVDRGMREQYF

j_call: TRBJ1-5
clone_size: once
d_call: NA
v_call: TRBV19
cdr3_nt: TGTGCCAGTAGTTACCGCCGGGACACGGCGGATCAGCCCCAGCATTTT
cdr3_aa: CASSYRRDTADQPQHF

j_call: TRBJ1-2
clone_size: once
d_call: TRBD1
v_call: TRBV19
cdr3_nt: TGTGCCAGTCACACAGGGGGCCGATACTATGGCTACACCTTC
cdr3_aa: CASHTGGRYYGYTF

j_call: TRBJ2-1
clone_size: few
d_call: NA
v_call: TRBV7-3
cdr3_nt: TGTGCCAGCAGCGAAGAGGCGGCCTACAATGAGCAGTTCTTC
cdr3_aa: CASSEEAAYNEQFF

j_call: TRBJ1-2
clone_size: few
d_call: TRBD1
v_call: TRBV4-1
cdr3_nt: TGCGCCAGCAGCCAAGTACCGGACAGGGACCTCACCTTC
cdr3_aa: CASSQVPDRDLTF

j_call: TRBJ2-7
clone_size: NA
d_call: NA
v_call: TRBV5-1
cdr3_nt: TGCGCCAGCAGCTTGGATCCCAGCTCCTACGAGCAGTACTTC
cdr3_aa: CASSLDPSSYEQYF

j_call: TRBJ1-1
clone_size: NA
d_call: NA
v_call: TRBV11-1
cdr3_nt: TGTGCCAGCGGCGGGAGGGGAAACACTGAAGCTTTCTTT
cdr3_aa: CASGGRGNTEAFF

j_call: TRBJ2-2
clone_size: NA
d_call: TRBD2
v_call: TRBV7-8
cdr3_nt: TGTGCCAGCAGCTTAGTCCGGCTAGCGGGACCCGCCGGGGAGCTGTTTTTT
cdr3_aa: CASSLVRLAGPAGELFF

j_call: TRBJ1-4
clone_size: NA
d_call: NA
v_call: TRBV6-5
cdr3_nt: TGTGCCAGCAGTTCTCGGGGGGCGCGGGAAAAACTGTTTTTT
cdr3_aa: CASSSRGAREKLFF

j_call: TRBJ2-2
clone_size: NA
d_call: NA
v_call: TRBV13
cdr3_nt: TGTGCCAGCACCACCACAGGGAGGGAACGGACCGGGGAGCTGTTTTTT
cdr3_aa: CASTTTGRERTGELFF

j_call: TRBJ1-1
clone_size: few
d_call: NA
v_call: TRBV13
cdr3_nt: TGTGCCAGCAGCTTACACGGATCAAACACTGAAGCTTTCTTT
cdr3_aa: CASSLHGSNTEAFF

j_call: TRBJ1-1
clone_size: NA
d_call: TRBD1
v_call: TRBV11-2
cdr3_nt: TGTGCCAGCAGCCTGACAGGGCCGGGCACTGAAGCTTTCTTT
cdr3_aa: CASSLTGPGTEAFF

j_call: TRBJ2-7
clone_size: NA
d_call: TRBD1
v_call: TRBV5-1
cdr3_nt: TGCGCCAGCAGCTTGTATAGCCGGGACAGCTACGAGCAGTACTTC
cdr3_aa: CASSLYSRDSYEQYF

j_call: TRBJ2-7
clone_size: NA
d_call: TRBD2
v_call: TRBV5-1
cdr3_nt: TGCGCCAGCAGCTCCACTAGCGGGAGGAGCGGGGGGTACGAGCAGTACTTC
cdr3_aa: CASSSTSGRSGGYEQYF

j_call: TRBJ2-4
clone_size: NA
d_call: NA
v_call: TRBV29-1
cdr3_nt: TGCAGCGTTTCGACCCGATCCATAGCCAAAAACATTCAGTACTTC
cdr3_aa: CSVSTRSIAKNIQYF

j_call: TRBJ1-5
clone_size: NA
d_call: NA
v_call: TRBV4-1
cdr3_nt: TGCGCCAGCAGCCACGCGGGCGGAAGCAATCAGCCCCAGCATTTT
cdr3_aa: CASSHAGGSNQPQHF

j_call: TRBJ2-1
clone_size: NA
d_call: NA
v_call: TRBV20-1
cdr3_nt: TGCAGTGCTAGAGCGGGAGACGAGCAGTTCTTC
cdr3_aa: CSARAGDEQFF

j_call: TRBJ2-7
clone_size: NA
d_call: TRBD1
v_call: TRBV19
cdr3_nt: TGTGCCAGTAGTATGGGACAGATTTCCTACGAGCAGTACTTC
cdr3_aa: CASSMGQISYEQYF

j_call: TRBJ1-3
clone_size: NA
d_call: NA
v_call: TRBV29-1
cdr3_nt: TGCAGCGTTGAACAGGCGAGCTCTGGAAACACCATATATTTT
cdr3_aa: CSVEQASSGNTIYF

j_call: TRBJ2-1
clone_size: NA
d_call: NA
v_call: TRBV27
cdr3_nt: TGTGCCAGCAGACGTCAGTTAGCCAACGGACACAATGAGCAGTTCTTC
cdr3_aa: CASRRQLANGHNEQFF

j_call: TRBJ2-7
clone_size: NA
d_call: NA
v_call: TRBV4-1
cdr3_nt: TGCGCCAGCAGCCGAGTAATAGTCAGGGGAGCCTACGAGCAGTACTTC
cdr3_aa: CASSRVIVRGAYEQYF

j_call: TRBJ2-7
clone_size: NA
d_call: TRBD1
v_call: TRBV19
cdr3_nt: TGTGCCAGTAGCCTAGGACAGGTGCCCTACGAGCAGTACTTC
cdr3_aa: CASSLGQVPYEQYF

j_call: TRBJ1-6
clone_size: NA
d_call: NA
v_call: TRBV6-1
cdr3_nt: TGTGCCAGCAGCCACAACACCGTTTATAATTCACCCCTCCACTTT
cdr3_aa: CASSHNTVYNSPLHF

j_call: TRBJ1-2
clone_size: NA
d_call: TRBD1
v_call: TRBV6-6
cdr3_nt: TGTGCCAGCAGTTACTCCGGACAGGGTATTGGCTATGGCTACACCTTC
cdr3_aa: CASSYSGQGIGYGYTF

j_call: TRBJ1-5
clone_size: few
d_call: NA
v_call: TRBV5-6
cdr3_nt: TGTGCCAGCAGCTTGGCGGGGGGCGCGGGGCAGCCCCAGCATTTT
cdr3_aa: CASSLAGGAGQPQHF

j_call: TRBJ2-5
clone_size: NA
d_call: TRBD2
v_call: TRBV4-1
cdr3_nt: TGCGCCAGCAGCCAACCACTAGCGGGAGTGAGGGAGACCCAGTACTTC
cdr3_aa: CASSQPLAGVRETQYF

j_call: TRBJ2-5
clone_size: once
d_call: NA
v_call: TRBV29-1
cdr3_nt: TGCAGCGTTGAAGATCTAGTGGTTTATCAAGAGACCCAGTACTTC
cdr3_aa: CSVEDLVVYQETQYF

j_call: TRBJ2-7
clone_size: NA
d_call: TRBD2
v_call: TRBV19
cdr3_nt: TGTGCCAGTAGTTCGGTTAGCGGGCAGCACTACGAGCAGTACTTC
cdr3_aa: CASSSVSGQHYEQYF